The entry that follows covers one TCR beta chain sequence. Its antigen is unknown. The data stem from a study of a mutant IDH1 vaccine in newly diagnosed glioma. Study in general: During weeks 1, 3, 5, 7, 11, 15, 19 and 23, patients received eight vaccinations. Treated patients, averaging approximately 40 years, were roughly 60% male and roughly 38% female. Prior therapy was radiotherapy, temozolomide, or both; most received both.

Regarding the study as a whole: Vaccine-induced immune responses occurred in 80% to 95% of patients.

Time point described: week 5, during vaccination. Doses comprised 300 ug of mutant IDH1 20-mer peptide each, plus topical imiquimod. Sequencing used immunoSEQ multiplex PCR; TCRdb keeps in-frame clones, though not all of them. Of some 42,000 clones listed, approximately 85% were seen once; the top ten hold approximately 1.7%. The V gene's germline CDR1 is MDHEN and CDR2 SYDVKM. The V segment lost 6 bases and the J segment 5 bases; nucleotides outside the gene matches: 12. The CDR3 extends over 15 amino acids. The starting material was PBMCs, obtained from a glioma patient whose treatment included an IDH1 peptide vaccine. The sequence was obtained from a man between 40 and 49 years old with glioma. This rearrangement joins TRBV28 to TRBJ1-2, with 7 bases that match TRBD1. The CDR3: CASSRDRTTLYGYTF. The CDR3 DNA sequence: TGTGCCAGCAGCAGGGACAGAACTACTCTATATGGCTACACCTTC.